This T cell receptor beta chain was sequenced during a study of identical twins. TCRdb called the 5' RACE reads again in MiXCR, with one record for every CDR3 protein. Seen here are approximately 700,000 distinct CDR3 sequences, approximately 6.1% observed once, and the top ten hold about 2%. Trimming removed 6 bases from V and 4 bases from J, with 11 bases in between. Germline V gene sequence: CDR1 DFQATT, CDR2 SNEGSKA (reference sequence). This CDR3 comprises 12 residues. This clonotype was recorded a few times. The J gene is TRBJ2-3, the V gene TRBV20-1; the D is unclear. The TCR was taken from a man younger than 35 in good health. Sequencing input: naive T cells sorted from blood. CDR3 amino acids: CSAPRAADTQYF. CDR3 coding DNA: TGCAGTGCCCCTCGGGCGGCAGATACGCAGTATTTT.